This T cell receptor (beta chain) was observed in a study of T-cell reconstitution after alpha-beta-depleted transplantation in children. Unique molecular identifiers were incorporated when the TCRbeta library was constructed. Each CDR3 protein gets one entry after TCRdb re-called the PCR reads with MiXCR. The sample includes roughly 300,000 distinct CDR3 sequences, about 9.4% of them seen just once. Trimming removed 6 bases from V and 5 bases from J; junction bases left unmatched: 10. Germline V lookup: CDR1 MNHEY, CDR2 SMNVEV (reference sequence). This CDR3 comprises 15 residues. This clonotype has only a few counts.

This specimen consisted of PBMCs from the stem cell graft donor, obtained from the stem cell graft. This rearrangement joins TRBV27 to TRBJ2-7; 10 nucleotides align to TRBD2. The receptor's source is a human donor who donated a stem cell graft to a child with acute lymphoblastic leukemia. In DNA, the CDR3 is TGTGCCAGCAGCGGGAGCGGGAGGGCCTTCCACGAGCAGTACTTC. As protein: CASSGSGRAFHEQYF.